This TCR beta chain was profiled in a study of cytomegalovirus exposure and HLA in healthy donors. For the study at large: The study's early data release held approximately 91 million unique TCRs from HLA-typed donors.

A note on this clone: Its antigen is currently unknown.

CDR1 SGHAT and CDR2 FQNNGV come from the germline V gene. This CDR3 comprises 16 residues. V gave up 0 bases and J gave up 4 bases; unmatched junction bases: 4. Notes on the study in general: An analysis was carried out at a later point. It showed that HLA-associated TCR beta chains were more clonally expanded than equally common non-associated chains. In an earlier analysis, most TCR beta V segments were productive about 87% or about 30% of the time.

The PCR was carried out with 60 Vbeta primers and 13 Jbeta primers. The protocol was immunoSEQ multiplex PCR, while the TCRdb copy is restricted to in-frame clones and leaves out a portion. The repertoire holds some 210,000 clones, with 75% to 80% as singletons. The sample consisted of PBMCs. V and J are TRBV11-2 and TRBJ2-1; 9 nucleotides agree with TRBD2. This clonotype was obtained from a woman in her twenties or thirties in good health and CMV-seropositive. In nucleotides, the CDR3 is TGTGCCAGCAGCTTAGAGGCTAGCGGGGCTTACAATGAGCAGTTCTTC. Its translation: CASSLEASGAYNEQFF.